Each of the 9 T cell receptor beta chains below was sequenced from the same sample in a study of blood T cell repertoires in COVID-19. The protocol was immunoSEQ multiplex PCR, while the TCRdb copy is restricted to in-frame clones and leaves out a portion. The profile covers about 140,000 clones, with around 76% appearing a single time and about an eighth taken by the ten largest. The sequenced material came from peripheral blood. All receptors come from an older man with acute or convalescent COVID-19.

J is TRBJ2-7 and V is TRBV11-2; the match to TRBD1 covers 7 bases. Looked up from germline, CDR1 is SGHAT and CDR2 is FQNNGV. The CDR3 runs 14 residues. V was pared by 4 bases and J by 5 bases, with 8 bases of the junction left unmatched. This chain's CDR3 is CASSSDRALDEQYF. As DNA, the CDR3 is TGTGCCAGCAGCTCCGACAGGGCCCTCGACGAGCAGTACTTC.

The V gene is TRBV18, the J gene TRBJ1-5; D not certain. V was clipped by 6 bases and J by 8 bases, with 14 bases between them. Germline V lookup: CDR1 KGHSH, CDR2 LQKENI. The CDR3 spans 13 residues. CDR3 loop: CASSPIGEEPQHF. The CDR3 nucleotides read TGTGCCAGCTCCCCCATTGGGGAGGAGCCCCAGCATTTT.

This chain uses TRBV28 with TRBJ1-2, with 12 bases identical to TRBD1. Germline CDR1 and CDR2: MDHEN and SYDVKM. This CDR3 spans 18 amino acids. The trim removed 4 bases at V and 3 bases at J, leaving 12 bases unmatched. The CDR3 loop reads CASSSGWDRGRFDYGYTF. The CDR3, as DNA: TGTGCCAGCAGTTCCGGGTGGGACAGGGGGCGCTTTGACTATGGCTACACCTTC.

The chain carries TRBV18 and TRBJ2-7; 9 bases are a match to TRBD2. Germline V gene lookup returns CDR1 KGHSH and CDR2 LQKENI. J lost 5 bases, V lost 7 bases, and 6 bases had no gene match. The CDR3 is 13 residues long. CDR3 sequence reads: CASCIAGVHEQYF. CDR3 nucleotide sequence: TGTGCCAGCTGTATAGCGGGGGTCCACGAGCAGTACTTC.

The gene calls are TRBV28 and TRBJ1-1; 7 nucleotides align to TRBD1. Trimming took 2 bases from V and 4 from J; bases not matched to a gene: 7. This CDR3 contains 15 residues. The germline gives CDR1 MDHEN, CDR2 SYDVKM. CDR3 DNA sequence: TGTGCCAGCAGTTTAAGATCACAGGGGCGCACTGAAGCTTTCTTT. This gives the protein CASSLRSQGRTEAFF.

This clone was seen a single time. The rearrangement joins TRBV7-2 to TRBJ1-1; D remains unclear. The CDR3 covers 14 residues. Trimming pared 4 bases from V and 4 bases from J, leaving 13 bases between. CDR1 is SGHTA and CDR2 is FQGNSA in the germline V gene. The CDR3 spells CASSSQVRLTEAFF. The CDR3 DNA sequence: TGTGCCAGCAGCTCGCAGGTACGGCTCACTGAAGCTTTCTTT.

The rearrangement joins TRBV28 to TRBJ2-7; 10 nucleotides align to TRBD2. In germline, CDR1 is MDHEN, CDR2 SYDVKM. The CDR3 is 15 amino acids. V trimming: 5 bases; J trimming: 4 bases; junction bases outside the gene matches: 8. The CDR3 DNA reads TGTGCCAGCAGTCTCCTTAGCGGGGGGATGTACGAGCAGTACTTC. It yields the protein CASSLLSGGMYEQYF. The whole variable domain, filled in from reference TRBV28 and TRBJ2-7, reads DVKVTQSSRYLVKRTGEKVFLECVQDMDHENMFWYRQDPGLGLRLIYFSYDVKMKEKGDIPEGYSVSREKKERFSLILESASTNQTSMYLCASSLLSGGMYEQYFGPGTRLTVT.

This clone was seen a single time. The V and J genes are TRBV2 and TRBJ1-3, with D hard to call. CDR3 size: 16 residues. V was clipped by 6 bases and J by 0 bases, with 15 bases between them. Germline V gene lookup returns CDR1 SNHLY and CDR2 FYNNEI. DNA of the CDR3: TGTGCCAGCAGCCCTTTAGTCAAAAGCTCTGGAAACACCATATATTTT. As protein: CASSPLVKSSGNTIYF.

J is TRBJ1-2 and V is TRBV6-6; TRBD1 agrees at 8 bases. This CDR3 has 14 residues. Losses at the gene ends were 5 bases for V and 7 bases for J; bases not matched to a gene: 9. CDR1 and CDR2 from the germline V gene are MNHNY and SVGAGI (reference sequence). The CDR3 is CASSPPTGVFGYTF. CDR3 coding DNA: TGTGCCAGCAGTCCCCCGACAGGGGTCTTTGGCTACACCTTC.